A selection of T cell receptor beta chains follows, all from one sample in a study of T cell clonotyping in hematopoietic cell transplantation. This table comes from immunoSEQ multiplex PCR, and its TCRdb copy is limited to in-frame clones, with some not included. This sample yields approximately 30,000 clones, of which approximately 95% are seen a single time; roughly 1.4% belongs to the top ten. Sequences were obtained from peripheral blood mononuclear cells. The receptor source for this set is a man aged 50 or older in good health. Some clones in this sample may be carry-over from other donors' samples. The CDR3 runs from the conserved cysteine through the conserved F or W. A D gene is named only where the DNA matches it firmly.

j_call d_call v_call cdr3_length cdr3_aa
TRBJ2-1 . TRBV30 14 CASQTVGFYNEQFF
TRBJ1-4 . TRBV5-1 16 CASKPGVTSHNEKLFF
TRBJ1-2 . TRBV7-2 15 CASSPRTAANYGYTF
TRBJ2-2 . TRBV6-5 12 CASNTGTGELFF
TRBJ2-1 . TRBV7-6 15 CASSLDRSSYNEQFF
TRBJ2-3 TRBD2 TRBV11-3 16 CASSLVAGGRTDTQYF
TRBJ2-7 TRBD1 TRBV5-4 15 CASSLGGQGSGEQYF
TRBJ1-1 TRBD1 TRBV7-7 13 CASSRRQGTEAFF
TRBJ1-1 . TRBV28 15 CASETTRGLATEAFF
TRBJ1-1 TRBD1 TRBV19 17 CASSIVLSQGAGTEAFF
TRBJ1-5 . TRBV5-5 14 CASSLDTNSQPQHF
TRBJ2-3 . TRBV4-1 16 CASRIQHTTSTDTQYF
TRBJ1-2 . TRBV5-1 13 CASSQTLNYGYTF
TRBJ1-1 TRBD1 TRBV11-2 15 CASSTQTGGRTEAFF
TRBJ2-7 TRBD2 TRBV2 14 CASTGLAGVREQYF
TRBJ1-1 . TRBV29-1 11 CSVQTNTEAFF
TRBJ2-3 TRBD2 TRBV6-4 16 CASSDSAGGPTDTQYF
TRBJ2-6 . TRBV2 15 CASRIDISGANVLTF
TRBJ1-4 TRBD1 TRBV6-1 14 CASRVDRVGEKLFF
TRBJ1-1 . TRBV13 13 CASSLQVNTEAFF
TRBJ2-1 . TRBV5-1 15 CASSLGTGYNNEQFF